A selection of T cell receptor beta chains follows, all from one sample in a study of blood T cell repertoires in COVID-19. TCRdb keeps only in-frame clones here, not all; method: immunoSEQ multiplex PCR. The sample shows approximately 260,000 clones, about 80% of them seen only once. Sequencing was done on a sample of peripheral blood. These receptors were obtained from a woman of 80 years or more with acute or convalescent COVID-19. The CDR3 runs from the conserved cysteine through the conserved F or W. A D gene is named only where the DNA matches it firmly. Rows may omit the clone size; those that give it use once, few, many or a size class.

clone_size j_call d_call v_call cdr3_nt cdr3_aa
- TRBJ1-2 - TRBV20-1 TGCAGTGCTAATTGGGCCGTCGGCTACACCTTC CSANWAVGYTF
- TRBJ1-2 - TRBV27 TGTGCCAGCGCCTCCCTCGCTAGGGGTGGCTACACCTTC CASASLARGGYTF
- TRBJ2-6 TRBD1 TRBV5-1 TGCGCCAGCAGCCCTTCGACAGGGGGGTCTGGGGCCAACGTCCTGACTTTC CASSPSTGGSGANVLTF
- TRBJ1-5 - TRBV6-1 TGTGCCAGCAGTGAAGGTAGGGCGGGGGGCAATCAGCCCCAGCATTTT CASSEGRAGGNQPQHF
- TRBJ2-7 - TRBV6-5 TGTGCCAGCCAACGGGGGGCAGCGATCTCCTACGAGCAGTACTTC CASQRGAAISYEQYF
- TRBJ1-4 - TRBV5-1 TGCGCCAGCAGCTTGGGTGACAGAGATAATGAAAAACTGTTTTTT CASSLGDRDNEKLFF
- TRBJ2-6 - TRBV19 TGTGCCAGTAGTATAGTGGCCAGAGGGGCCAACGTCCTGACTTTC CASSIVARGANVLTF
few TRBJ1-1 - TRBV7-9 TGTGCCAGCAGCCCCCTAAGTCTACAGGGTAATAATGAAGCTTTCTTT CASSPLSLQGNNEAFF
- TRBJ2-6 TRBD2 TRBV19 TGTGCCAGTAGCACCGGGGAGGGCGGAGGGGCCAACGTCCTGACTTTC CASSTGEGGGANVLTF
- TRBJ1-6 - TRBV2 TGTGCCAGCAGGCTTCAACAGGGCTATAATTCACCCCTCCACTTT CASRLQQGYNSPLHF
- TRBJ2-3 TRBD2 TRBV7-2 TGTGCCAGCAGCACAAGGACTAGCGGGGGGGCAGATACGCAGTATTTT CASSTRTSGGADTQYF
once TRBJ1-2 - TRBV5-5 TGTGCCAGCAGCTTGGTACGGGAGGGAGGCTACACCTTC CASSLVREGGYTF
- TRBJ2-5 TRBD2 TRBV27 TGTGCCAGCAGCCCCGAGCGGGGGGTGAAAGAGACCCAGTACTTC CASSPERGVKETQYF
- TRBJ2-7 TRBD2 TRBV3-1/TRBV3-2 TGTGCCAGCAGCCTCGTGACTAGCGGGGCCTACGAGCAGTACTTC CASSLVTSGAYEQYF
- TRBJ2-7 - TRBV28 TGTGCCAGCAGTTTAAGAACAGGGCCCGAGCAGTACTTC CASSLRTGPEQYF